A selection of T cell receptor beta chains follows, all from one sample in a study of control samples from healthy donors and cancer patients. Profiled with immunoSEQ multiplex PCR; TCRdb holds only in-frame clones, not every one. The sample shows about 160,000 clones, less than 95% of them seen only once. Sequences were obtained from PBMCs. Source of these receptors: a man in his fifties or sixties with colorectal cancer. Both conserved end residues are part of each CDR3. A D gene is named only where the DNA matches it firmly. Rows give clone size only sometimes, using once, few, many, or a class for an expanded clone.

v_call	j_call	clone_size	d_call	cdr3_nt	cdr3_aa
TRBV2	TRBJ1-6	-	-	TGTGCCAGCAGCCTCCGGGACATGGGTTATAATTCACCCCTCCACTTT	CASSLRDMGYNSPLHF
TRBV2	TRBJ2-7	-	-	TGTGCCAGCACCCTGGAACTGGCAGGGGAGACGTACGAGCAGTACTTC	CASTLELAGETYEQYF
TRBV30	TRBJ2-5	-	-	TGTGCCTGGACTAGAGGACAGCCTCAAGAGACCCAGTACTTC	CAWTRGQPQETQYF
TRBV6-1	TRBJ2-3	-	TRBD2	TGTGCCAGCAGTGAAGAGTCAAAGGAGGGACGGGTTACTAGCGGGGGTTATACGCAGTATTTT	CASSEESKEGRVTSGGYTQYF
TRBV29-1	TRBJ2-7	-	TRBD1	TGCAGCGTTGCTCCTGGACAGGGTTACGAGCAGTACTTC	CSVAPGQGYEQYF
TRBV6-5	TRBJ1-4	once	TRBD1	TGTGCCAGCAGTTACTCGGCGGACAGGGGTGAAAAACTGTTTTTT	CASSYSADRGEKLFF
TRBV6-5	TRBJ1-1	once	TRBD1	TGTGCCAGCAGTTCACGGACAGGGGGCCCGGCTTTCTTT	CASSSRTGGPAFF
TRBV4-2	TRBJ2-1	-	-	TGTGCCAGCAGCCGGAGCGGAGACTCCTACAATGAGCAGTTCTTC	CASSRSGDSYNEQFF
TRBV11-2	TRBJ1-3	-	-	TGTGCCAGCAGCTTAGATCCGGGGCGGTTGGTCGAAAACACCATATATTTT	CASSLDPGRLVENTIYF
TRBV19	TRBJ2-7	-	-	TGTGCCAGGCCCTCAGGTCCCTACGAGCAGTACTTC	CARPSGPYEQYF
TRBV5-4	TRBJ2-3	-	TRBD2	TGTGCCAGCAGCTTGGATGGGTTTGGCGGGGGGGCGAGAAGTGGAGATACGCAGTATTTT	CASSLDGFGGGARSGDTQYF
TRBV6-1	TRBJ2-1	-	-	TGTGCCAGCACCCCCGCGGCTAATCGGCAGTTCTTC	CASTPAANRQFF
TRBV27	TRBJ2-3	-	-	TGTGCCAGCAGTTCTATGTCAAGAAACACAGATACGCAGTATTTT	CASSSMSRNTDTQYF
TRBV6-2/TRBV6-3	TRBJ1-1	-	-	TGTGCCAGCAGTTATGCAGGGCGTACTGAAGCTTTCTTT	CASSYAGRTEAFF
TRBV7-9	TRBJ1-5	-	TRBD1	TGTGCCAGCAGCCCGACAGGGGACAATCAGCCCCAGCATTTT	CASSPTGDNQPQHF
TRBV7-8	TRBJ1-1	-	-	TGTGCCAGCAGCTTGCAGGGAGGGGGAACTGAAGCTTTCTTT	CASSLQGGGTEAFF
TRBV19	TRBJ1-5	-	-	TGTGCCAGTAGTATGAGGGGTCAGCCCCAGCATTTT	CASSMRGQPQHF
TRBV12-3/TRBV12-4	TRBJ2-7	-	-	TGTGCCAGCAGTTCCTCCGACGTGGGCGAGCAGTACTTC	CASSSSDVGEQYF
TRBV6-5	TRBJ2-7	-	-	TGTGCCAGCACCGAAAAGGGTAACGAGCAGTACTTC	CASTEKGNEQYF
TRBV12-3/TRBV12-4	TRBJ2-5	-	-	TGTGCCAGCAGGAGGGAAAGCGGGACCCAGTACTTC	CASRRESGTQYF
TRBV10-3	TRBJ2-3	once	-	TGTGCCATCAGTGATCTTAGGGACTTCACAGATACGCAGTATTTT	CAISDLRDFTDTQYF
TRBV7-6	TRBJ2-7	-	TRBD2	TGTGCCAGCAGCCCCGGCGGGGGGATGGCCTACGAGCAGTACTTC	CASSPGGGMAYEQYF
TRBV3-1/TRBV3-2	TRBJ2-7	-	TRBD2	TGTGCCAGCAGCCGGGAGGGCGTGGGCGAGCAGTACTTC	CASSREGVGEQYF
TRBV3-1/TRBV3-2	TRBJ2-7	-	TRBD2	TGTGCCAGCAGCCAAGGGGGTAGCGGGCATAACTCCTACGAGCAGTACTTC	CASSQGGSGHNSYEQYF
TRBV7-2	TRBJ2-2	-	-	TGTGCCAGCAGCGGGCGGGACTTCAACACCGGGGAGCTGTTTTTT	CASSGRDFNTGELFF
TRBV18	TRBJ2-6	-	-	TGTGCCAGCTCACCGGGGGGGGCCAACGTCCTGACTTTC	CASSPGGANVLTF
TRBV5-1	TRBJ2-2	-	TRBD1	TGCGCCAGCAGCGCGGGACAGGGGGCCGGGGAGCTGTTTTTT	CASSAGQGAGELFF
TRBV27	TRBJ2-1	-	TRBD2	TGTGCCAGCAGTTTATTAGCGGGGCGGGGGAAGTACAATGAGCAGTTCTTC	CASSLLAGRGKYNEQFF
TRBV29-1	TRBJ2-7	-	-	TGCAGCGTTGCGGGCAGACTAGCCTACGAGCAGTACTTC	CSVAGRLAYEQYF
TRBV12-3/TRBV12-4	TRBJ1-2	-	-	TGTGCCAGCAGTTTAGCGTTAGGGGTTGGCTACACCTTC	CASSLALGVGYTF
TRBV19	TRBJ2-7	-	-	TGTGCCAGTGTCGGTGGGGGGAAAACCAACGAGCAGTACTTC	CASVGGGKTNEQYF
TRBV12-3/TRBV12-4	TRBJ1-5	-	TRBD1	TGTGCCAGCAGTGGGACAGACAATCAGCCCCAGCATTTT	CASSGTDNQPQHF
TRBV5-4	TRBJ1-2	-	TRBD1	TGTGCCAGCAGCTTGCTACTTTTGGGGACAGGGGAGACCTATGGCTACACCTTC	CASSLLLLGTGETYGYTF
TRBV21-1	TRBJ2-5	-	-	TGTGCCAGCAGCAAACTAGCAACAGGCCTCCAAGAGACCCAGTACTTC	CASSKLATGLQETQYF
TRBV7-9	TRBJ2-1	-	-	TGTGCCAGCAGCTTAGGGGCCAACAATGAGCAGTTCTTC	CASSLGANNEQFF
TRBV2	TRBJ2-5	-	TRBD1	TGTGCCAGCAGGTTTGACAGGGCAGAGACCCAGTACTTC	CASRFDRAETQYF
TRBV6-5	TRBJ2-1	-	-	TGTGCCAGCAGTCCAACTAGCACAGCCTACAATGAGCAGTTCTTC	CASSPTSTAYNEQFF
TRBV27	TRBJ2-5	-	-	TGTGCCAGCCGGTGGGGGGCCAACGTAGAGACCCAGTACTTC	CASRWGANVETQYF
TRBV28	TRBJ1-1	-	-	TGTGCCAGTTTAAGTAGGGCGAAGCAAGCTTTCTTT	CASLSRAKQAFF
TRBV6-6	TRBJ2-7	once	-	TGTGCCAGCAGTCCAGCCTACGAGCAGTACTTC	CASSPAYEQYF
TRBV6-2/TRBV6-3	TRBJ2-3	-	TRBD1	TGTGCCAGCAGTTCCCGGACAGGGGAAGATACGCAGTATTTT	CASSSRTGEDTQYF
TRBV30	TRBJ1-4	-	TRBD1	TGTGCCTGGGCCGGGACAGCGAATGAAAAACTGTTTTTT	CAWAGTANEKLFF
TRBV4-1	TRBJ1-5	-	-	TGCGCCAGCAGCCAAAACAGCAATCAGCCCCAGCATTTT	CASSQNSNQPQHF
TRBV5-1	TRBJ2-1	-	-	TGCGCCAGCAGCTTGGCCGTACGGGGGCTTGGGAATGAGCAGTTCTTC	CASSLAVRGLGNEQFF